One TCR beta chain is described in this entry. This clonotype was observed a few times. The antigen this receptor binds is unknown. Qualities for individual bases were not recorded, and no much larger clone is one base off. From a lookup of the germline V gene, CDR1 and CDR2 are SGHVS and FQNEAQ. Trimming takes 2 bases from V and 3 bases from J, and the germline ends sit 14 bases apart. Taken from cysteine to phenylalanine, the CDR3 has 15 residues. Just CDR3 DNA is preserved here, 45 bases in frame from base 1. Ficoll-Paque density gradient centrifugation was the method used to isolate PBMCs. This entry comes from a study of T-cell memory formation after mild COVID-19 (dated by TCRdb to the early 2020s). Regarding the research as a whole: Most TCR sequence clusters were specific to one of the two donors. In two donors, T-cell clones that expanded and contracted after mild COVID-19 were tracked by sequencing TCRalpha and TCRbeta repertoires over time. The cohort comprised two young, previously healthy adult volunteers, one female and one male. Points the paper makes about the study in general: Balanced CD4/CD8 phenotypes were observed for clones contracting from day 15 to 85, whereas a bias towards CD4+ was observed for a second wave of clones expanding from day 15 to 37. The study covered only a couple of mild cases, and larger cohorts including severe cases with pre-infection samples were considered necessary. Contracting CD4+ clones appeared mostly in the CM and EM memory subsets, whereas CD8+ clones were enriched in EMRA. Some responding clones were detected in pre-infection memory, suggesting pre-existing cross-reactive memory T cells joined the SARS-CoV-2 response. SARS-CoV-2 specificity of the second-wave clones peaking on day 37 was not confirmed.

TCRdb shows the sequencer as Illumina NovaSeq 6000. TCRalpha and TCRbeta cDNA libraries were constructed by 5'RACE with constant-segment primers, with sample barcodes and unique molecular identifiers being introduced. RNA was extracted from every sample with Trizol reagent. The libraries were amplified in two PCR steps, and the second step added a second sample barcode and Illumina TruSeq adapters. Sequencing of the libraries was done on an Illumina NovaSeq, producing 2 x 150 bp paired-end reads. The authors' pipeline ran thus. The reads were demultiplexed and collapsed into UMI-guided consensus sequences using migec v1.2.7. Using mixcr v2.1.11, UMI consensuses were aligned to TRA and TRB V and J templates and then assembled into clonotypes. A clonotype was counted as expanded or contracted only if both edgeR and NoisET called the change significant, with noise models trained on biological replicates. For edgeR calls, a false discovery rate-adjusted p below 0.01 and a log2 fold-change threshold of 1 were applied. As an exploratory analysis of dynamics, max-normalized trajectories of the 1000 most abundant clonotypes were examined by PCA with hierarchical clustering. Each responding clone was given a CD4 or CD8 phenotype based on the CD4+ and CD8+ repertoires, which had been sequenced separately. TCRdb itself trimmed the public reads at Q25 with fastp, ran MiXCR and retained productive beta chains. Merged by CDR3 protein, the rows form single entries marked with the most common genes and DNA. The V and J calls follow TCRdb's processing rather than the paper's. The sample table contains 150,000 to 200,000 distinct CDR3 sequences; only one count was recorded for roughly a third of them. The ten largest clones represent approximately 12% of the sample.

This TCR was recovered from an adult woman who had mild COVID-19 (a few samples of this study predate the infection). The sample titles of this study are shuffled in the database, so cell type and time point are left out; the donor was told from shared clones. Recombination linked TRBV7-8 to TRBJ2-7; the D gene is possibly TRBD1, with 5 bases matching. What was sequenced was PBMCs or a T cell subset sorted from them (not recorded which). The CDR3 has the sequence CASSLPSAGRYEQYF. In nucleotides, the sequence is TGTGCCAGCAGCTTACCCTCGGCAGGGCGCTACGAGCAGTACTTC.